The rows below give T cell receptor beta chains drawn from one sample of a study of T cell responses to AZD1222 COVID-19 vaccine. The table came from immunoSEQ multiplex PCR; TCRdb's copy has only in-frame clones and leaves some out. This repertoire shows 110,000 or so clones, 88% found once; its top ten account for approximately 3.5%. Sample: peripheral blood, taken 28 days after the second AZD1222 dose. These receptors were taken from an adult who received the AZD1222 COVID-19 vaccine. The CDR3 runs from the conserved cysteine through the conserved F or W. A D gene is named only where the DNA matches it firmly. Some rows mark clone size as missing; the rest say once, few, many or name a class of expanded clone.

CDR3aa | CDR3nt | d_gene | abundance | j_gene | v_gene
CASTDGQGSHEQYF | TGTGCCAGTACTGACGGACAGGGGTCCCACGAGCAGTACTTC | TRBD1 | NA | TRBJ2-7 | TRBV19
CASSETWGGAYEQYF | TGTGCCAGCAGTGAAACATGGGGGGGGGCCTACGAGCAGTACTTC | TRBD2 | NA | TRBJ2-7 | TRBV6-1
CASSLSAGGRAGYTF | TGTGCCAGCAGCTTATCGGCCGGCGGACGTGCTGGCTACACCTTC | NA | NA | TRBJ1-2 | TRBV7-6
CASYSFPGNSYEQYF | TGTGCCAGCTACAGTTTCCCGGGCAACTCCTACGAGCAGTACTTC | NA | NA | TRBJ2-7 | TRBV28
CATSRGRISNQPQHF | TGTGCCACCAGCAGAGGTCGCATCTCGAATCAGCCCCAGCATTTT | NA | NA | TRBJ1-5 | TRBV15
CASSFGGYTEAFF | TGTGCCAGCAGCTTTGGGGGATATACTGAAGCTTTCTTT | NA | few | TRBJ1-1 | TRBV11-2
CASSAGQENTEAFF | TGTGCCAGCAGCGCCGGACAGGAGAACACTGAAGCTTTCTTT | TRBD1 | NA | TRBJ1-1 | TRBV4-2
CASSPLAGDPQETQYF | TGTGCCAGCAGCCCCCTAGCGGGGGATCCTCAAGAGACCCAGTACTTC | TRBD2 | once | TRBJ2-5 | TRBV11-2
CASSKKWRTGEGYTF | TGTGCCAGCAGCAAAAAGTGGAGGACAGGGGAAGGCTACACCTTC | NA | NA | TRBJ1-2 | TRBV21-1
CSVHRGWPYEQYF | TGCAGCGTCCACAGGGGCTGGCCGTACGAGCAGTACTTC | TRBD1 | medium-sized | TRBJ2-7 | TRBV29-1
CASSPDRDNYEQYF | TGTGCCAGCAGCCCCGATCGGGACAACTACGAGCAGTACTTC | NA | NA | TRBJ2-7 | TRBV7-3
CASSDPPGEQYF | TGTGCCAGCAGTGATCCCCCCGGAGAGCAGTACTTC | NA | NA | TRBJ2-7 | TRBV25-1
CASSLIPGPIKGTGELFF | TGTGCCAGCAGCTTAATTCCTGGGCCAATCAAAGGAACCGGGGAGCTGTTTTTT | NA | NA | TRBJ2-2 | TRBV7-3
CSVDRQGGAEAFF | TGCAGCGTTGATAGACAGGGAGGGGCTGAAGCTTTCTTT | TRBD1 | NA | TRBJ1-1 | TRBV29-1
CASSSDGSTNEKLFF | TGTGCCAGTTCATCCGACGGTTCCACAAATGAAAAACTGTTTTTT | NA | few | TRBJ1-4 | TRBV25-1
CASSETGYSNQPQHF | TGTGCCAGCAGCGAAACAGGGTATAGCAATCAGCCCCAGCATTTT | NA | NA | TRBJ1-5 | TRBV7-8
CASSFTTVLNSPLHF | TGTGCCAGCAGCTTCACCACGGTCCTTAATTCACCCCTCCACTTT | NA | few | TRBJ1-6 | TRBV5-6
CASSLWTLGRVGLAGATDTQYF | TGTGCCAGCAGTTTATGGACCCTTGGGAGAGTCGGGCTAGCGGGAGCGACAGATACGCAGTATTTT | TRBD2 | NA | TRBJ2-3 | TRBV27
CASSFDRLAMNTEAFF | TGTGCCAGCAGCTTTGACCGGCTTGCAATGAACACTGAAGCTTTCTTT | NA | NA | TRBJ1-1 | TRBV5-8
CASSPDSRQPQHF | TGTGCCAGCAGCCCGGACAGTAGACAGCCCCAGCATTTT | NA | NA | TRBJ1-5 | TRBV3-1/TRBV3-2
CAAGFSNQPQHF | TGTGCCGCAGGGTTTAGCAATCAGCCCCAGCATTTT | NA | NA | TRBJ1-5 | TRBV30
CASSYGDTQYF | TGTGCCAGCAGTTATGGGGATACGCAGTATTTT | NA | NA | TRBJ2-3 | TRBV6-5
CASSFSRGQGYTF | TGTGCCAGCAGTTTCTCCCGGGGCCAGGGCTACACCTTC | NA | NA | TRBJ1-2 | TRBV28
CASSLTGDYRLGEQYF | TGTGCCAGCAGCCTGACCGGTGACTACCGCCTAGGAGAGCAGTACTTC | NA | few | TRBJ2-7 | TRBV14
CASSDTGNQETQYF | TGTGCCAGTAGTGATACAGGGAATCAAGAGACCCAGTACTTC | NA | NA | TRBJ2-5 | TRBV19
CASSQGLALRGSPLHF | TGTGCCAGCAGCCAAGGGTTGGCCCTCAGGGGTTCACCCCTCCACTTT | NA | NA | TRBJ1-6 | TRBV3-1/TRBV3-2
CASSLGQMNTEAFF | TGTGCCAGCAGCCTCGGACAGATGAACACTGAAGCTTTCTTT | NA | NA | TRBJ1-1 | TRBV7-9
CASSPGDRVLYEQYF | TGTGCCAGCTCACCGGGGGACAGGGTTCTTTACGAGCAGTACTTC | TRBD1 | NA | TRBJ2-7 | TRBV18
CASSLTGKNSPLHF | TGTGCCAGCAGCCTGACAGGGAAGAATTCACCCCTCCACTTT | TRBD1 | NA | TRBJ1-6 | TRBV14
CASSQGQPTEAFF | TGTGCCAGCAGCCAAGGACAGCCCACTGAAGCTTTCTTT | NA | NA | TRBJ1-1 | TRBV7-3
CASSPWTGGTNQPQHF | TGTGCCAGCTCACCCTGGACAGGGGGCACCAATCAGCCCCAGCATTTT | TRBD1 | NA | TRBJ1-5 | TRBV18
CASSLVSSPDTQYF | TGTGCCAGCAGCTTGGTATCTAGCCCAGATACGCAGTATTTT | NA | NA | TRBJ2-3 | TRBV5-6
CASSLSQGNTIYF | TGTGCCAGCAGTTTATCACAGGGAAACACCATATATTTT | NA | NA | TRBJ1-3 | TRBV12-3/TRBV12-4
CASSPLAGERREQFF | TGCGCCAGCAGCCCCCTAGCGGGAGAACGGCGTGAGCAGTTCTTC | TRBD2 | few | TRBJ2-1 | TRBV4-1
CASGEPVAGANVLTF | TGTGCCAGCGGTGAGCCGGTGGCCGGGGCCAACGTCCTGACTTTC | NA | once | TRBJ2-6 | TRBV28
CASSQGTGSRMKGGQFF | TGCGCCAGCAGCCAAGGGACAGGGTCCCGCATGAAGGGCGGGCAGTTCTTC | TRBD1 | NA | TRBJ2-1 | TRBV4-3
CASSLRGQAEAFF | TGTGCCAGCAGCTTAAGGGGGCAGGCTGAAGCTTTCTTT | NA | NA | TRBJ1-1 | TRBV7-3
CASTRGNPDSGANVLTF | TGTGCCAGCACACGGGGCAACCCCGACTCTGGGGCCAACGTCCTGACTTTC | NA | NA | TRBJ2-6 | TRBV5-4
CASSSVPGPKWPDTQYF | TGCGCCAGCAGCAGCGTTCCGGGACCGAAGTGGCCAGATACGCAGTATTTT | NA | NA | TRBJ2-3 | TRBV5-1
CASSLQGPSNQPQHF | TGTGCCAGCAGTTTACAGGGACCCAGCAATCAGCCCCAGCATTTT | NA | NA | TRBJ1-5 | TRBV28
CASTLTGDLDTQYF | TGTGCCAGCACCCTGACAGGGGACCTAGATACGCAGTATTTT | TRBD1 | NA | TRBJ2-3 | TRBV6-5
CASSPDRTGGSQHF | TGTGCCAGCTCACCAGACCGGACAGGGGGGTCCCAGCATTTT | TRBD1 | NA | TRBJ1-5 | TRBV18
CASSRTGATGELFF | TGTGCCAGCAGTCGGACAGGGGCGACCGGGGAGCTGTTTTTT | TRBD1 | NA | TRBJ2-2 | TRBV5-4
CASSPSGNTGELFF | TGTGCCAGCAGTCCTAGCGGGAACACCGGGGAGCTGTTTTTT | TRBD2 | NA | TRBJ2-2 | TRBV6-6
CSVKEGVDGTEAFF | TGCAGCGTCAAAGAGGGGGTAGATGGCACTGAAGCTTTCTTT | NA | NA | TRBJ1-1 | TRBV29-1
CASRSTRDRVYNEQFF | TGTGCCAGTAGATCGACCCGGGACAGGGTTTACAATGAGCAGTTCTTC | TRBD1 | NA | TRBJ2-1 | TRBV19
CASTRSTGECSYEQYF | TGCGCCAGCACCCGATCGACAGGGGAATGCTCCTACGAGCAGTACTTC | TRBD1 | NA | TRBJ2-7 | TRBV10-1
CASQPGAGPNYGYTF | TGCGCCAGCCAGCCGGGAGCGGGCCCTAACTATGGCTACACCTTC | NA | NA | TRBJ1-2 | TRBV4-3
CASSRDETQYF | TGTGCCAGCAGTAGGGACGAGACCCAGTACTTC | NA | NA | TRBJ2-5 | TRBV6-2/TRBV6-3
CASSQPERGLGFF | TGCGCCAGCAGTCAACCCGAACGGGGATTGGGTTTCTTT | NA | NA | TRBJ1-1 | TRBV23-1
CASSKGDPRGSNQPQHF | TGTGCCAGCAGCAAAGGGGACCCCCGGGGCAGCAATCAGCCCCAGCATTTT | NA | NA | TRBJ1-5 | TRBV5-4